This T cell receptor beta chain was documented in a study of blood T cell repertoires in COVID-19. Study-wide background: From the United States, Italy and Spain came samples of acute and convalescent COVID-19. In each case, the material was cDNA or gDNA derived from T cells, B-cell-depleted T cells, or PBMCs.

Patients from Seattle were sampled longitudinally, starting during active infection. This clone was detected a few times. Trimming removed 4 bases from V and 7 bases from J; junction bases left unmatched: 9. CDR3 length equals 14 residues. Germline loops: CDR1 SGHTS, CDR2 YDEGEE. In the authors' methods: Amplified reference gene primers provided the basis for estimating nucleated cell counts. Profiled with immunoSEQ multiplex PCR; TCRdb holds only in-frame clones, not every one. V and J calls and clone size are those listed in that table; D and trimming were worked out from the DNA. The table records about 250,000 clones, 90% of them present only once.

This chain links TRBV5-8 with TRBJ1-1, with 8 bases matching TRBD1. The sequenced sample was peripheral blood. The TCR originated in an older woman with COVID-19, enrolled during active disease. CDR3 region: CASSGMTGEFEAFF. The CDR3 DNA reads as TGTGCCAGCAGCGGAATGACAGGGGAATTTGAAGCTTTCTTT.